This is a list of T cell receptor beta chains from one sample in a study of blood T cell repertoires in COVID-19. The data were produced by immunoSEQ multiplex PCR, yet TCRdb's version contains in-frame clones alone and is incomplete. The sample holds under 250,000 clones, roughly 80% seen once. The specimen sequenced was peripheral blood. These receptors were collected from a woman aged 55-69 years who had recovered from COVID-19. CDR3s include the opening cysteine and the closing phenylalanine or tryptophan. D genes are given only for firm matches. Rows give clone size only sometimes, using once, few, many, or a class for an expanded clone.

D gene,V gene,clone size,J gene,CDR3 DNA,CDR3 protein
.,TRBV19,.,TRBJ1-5,TGTGCCAGTAGAAGGCGGGATCAGCCCCAGCATTTT,CASRRRDQPQHF
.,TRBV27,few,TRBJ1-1,TGTGCCAGCAGTTTATTTACGGGAGGGGACACTGAAGCTTTCTTT,CASSLFTGGDTEAFF
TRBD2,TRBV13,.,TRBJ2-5,TGTGCCAGCAGCCCCCTCGGGGGGGCCGCAAAGACCCAGTACTTC,CASSPLGGAAKTQYF
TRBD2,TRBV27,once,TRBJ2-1,TGTGCCAGCAGTTTAAACCCGGGACTAGCGGGGGGAAGCTCCTACAATGAGCAGTTCTTC,CASSLNPGLAGGSSYNEQFF
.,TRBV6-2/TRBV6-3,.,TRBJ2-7,TGTGCCAGCAGCCGGACAGAAACCTACGAGCAGTACTTC,CASSRTETYEQYF
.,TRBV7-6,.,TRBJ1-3,TGTGCCAGCAGCTTAAGGACAGAAGCCTCTGGAAACACCATATATTTT,CASSLRTEASGNTIYF
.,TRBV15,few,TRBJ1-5,TGTGCCACCAGCAGGGAAATTGGACAGAGAAATCAGCCCCAGCATTTT,CATSREIGQRNQPQHF
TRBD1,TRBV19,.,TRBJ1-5,TGTGCCAGTTGGGACAGGAAAAAGGGGAATCAGCCCCAGCATTTT,CASWDRKKGNQPQHF
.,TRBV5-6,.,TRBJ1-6,TGTGCCAGCAGCTTGGCGGCCGGGATCGACTATAATTCACCCCTCCACTTT,CASSLAAGIDYNSPLHF
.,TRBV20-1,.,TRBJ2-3,TGCAGTGCTAGTTCCCCCATCGGTGATACGCAGTATTTT,CSASSPIGDTQYF
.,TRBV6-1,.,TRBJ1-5,TGTGCCAGCACTGATACCGGGGGGGACTTTTATAGCAATCAGCCCCAGCATTTT,CASTDTGGDFYSNQPQHF
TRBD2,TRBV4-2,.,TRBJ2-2,TGTGCCAGCAGCCGAGGGGGACTAGCGGGGGCCGCGGGCGGGGAGCTGTTTTTT,CASSRGGLAGAAGGELFF
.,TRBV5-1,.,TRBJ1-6,TGCGCCAGCAGCTCCGGTCGGGGGGCCTATAATTCACCCCTCCACTTT,CASSSGRGAYNSPLHF
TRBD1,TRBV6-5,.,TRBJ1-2,TGTGCCAGCAGTTACTCCCGGGCAGGGGGATTCTATGGCTACACCTTC,CASSYSRAGGFYGYTF
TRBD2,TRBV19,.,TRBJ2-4,TGTGCCAGCCAATTAGCGGGGGGGCAAAACATTCAGTACTTC,CASQLAGGQNIQYF
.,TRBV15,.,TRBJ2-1,TGTGCCACCAGCCCCCGCGAGGCGGGGGAGCAGTTCTTC,CATSPREAGEQFF
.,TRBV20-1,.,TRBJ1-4,TGCAGTGCTAGTGTGGGGGGTGAAAAACTGTTTTTT,CSASVGGEKLFF
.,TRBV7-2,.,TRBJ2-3,TGTGCCAGCAGCTTACAGGGGGGCCTTGGAGATACGCAGTATTTT,CASSLQGGLGDTQYF